These 30 T cell receptor beta chains originate from one sample sequenced in a study of cytomegalovirus exposure and HLA in healthy donors. The method was immunoSEQ multiplex PCR; TCRdb's version includes in-frame clones alone and lacks a portion of them. The data contain a few hundred thousand clones, 80% to 90% of them seen just once; the ten biggest clones take up about 0.91%. The material sequenced was PBMCs. These receptors all come from a woman between 18 and 29 years old in good health and CMV-seronegative.

The chain joins TRBV6-1 to TRBJ1-2; D possibly corresponds to TRBD1 (6 bases). The length of the CDR3 is 12 residues. Trimming took off 6 bases at V and 7 bases at J, with 12 bases between the two ends. Germline CDR1 reads MNHNS; CDR2 reads SASEGT. CDR3 nucleotide sequence: TGTGCCAGCAGGAGGGGGGGAGTTGGCTACACCTTC. Translating it yields CASRRGGVGYTF.

This chain joins TRBV7-3 and TRBJ2-2; 7 bases are shared with TRBD2. V lost 6 bases and J lost 6; bases outside the gene matches: 7. The germline gives CDR1 SGHTA, CDR2 FQGTGA. There are 14 residues in the CDR3. The CDR3 reads CASSAGEAPGELFF. In DNA form, the CDR3 reads TGTGCCAGCAGTGCGGGAGAGGCCCCCGGGGAGCTGTTTTTT.

V usage is TRBV29-1 and J usage is TRBJ2-2, with TRBD1 matching over 9 bases. Germline trimming cut 7 bases from V and 5 bases from J; bases unmatched to any gene: 8. The V gene's germline CDR1 is SQVTM and CDR2 ANQGSEA. The CDR3 covers 14 residues. The CDR3 loop reads CSADRGKGTGELFF. DNA of the CDR3: TGCAGCGCGGACAGGGGAAAGGGTACCGGGGAGCTGTTTTTT.

This chain joins TRBV19 and TRBJ1-5; 9 bases align to TRBD1. The V gene end was trimmed by 3 bases and the J gene end by 4 bases; junction bases not matched to a gene: 4. Per the germline V gene, CDR1 is LNHDA and CDR2 is SQIVND (reference sequence). This CDR3 comprises 15 residues. Here the CDR3 reads CASSMGQGVNQPQHF. CDR3 DNA: TGTGCCAGTAGTATGGGACAGGGAGTGAATCAGCCCCAGCATTTT.

The chain carries TRBV29-1 and TRBJ2-7; 9 bases fit TRBD1. This CDR3 spans 14 amino acids. Germline CDR1 and CDR2: SQVTM and ANQGSEA. Trimming took 2 bases from V and 9 from J; bases not matched to a gene: 11. The CDR3 DNA is TGCAGCGTTGAACCCGGGACAGGGTTGCGGCGGCAGTACTTC. It is translated as CSVEPGTGLRRQYF.

In DNA form, the CDR3 reads TGTGCCAGCAGCGCGGGACAGGGGTACGAGCAGTACTTC. Translated: CASSAGQGYEQYF. The rearrangement joins TRBV5-4 to TRBJ2-7, with 10 bases aligning to TRBD1. CDR3 length: 13 residues. Looked up from germline, CDR1 is SGHNT and CDR2 is YYREEE (reference sequence). V trimming: 4 bases; J trimming: 4 bases; junction bases outside the gene matches: 2.

V gene TRBV6-5 combines with J gene TRBJ1-1, with D possibly TRBD1 on 5 matching bases. This CDR3 is built from 16 residues. The germline V gene has CDR1 MNHEY and CDR2 SVGAGI. V dropped 0 bases and J dropped 10 bases, with 21 bases sitting between them. The CDR3 loop is CASSYSAGRAEFGAFF. The DNA for the CDR3 is TGTGCCAGCAGTTACTCCGCCGGCAGGGCCGAATTTGGAGCTTTCTTT.

The chain combines TRBV19 with TRBJ1-5; D possibly corresponds to TRBD1 (6 bases). The V end was cut by 8 bases, the J end by 3 bases, with 23 bases between. This CDR3 has 17 amino acids. The germline gives CDR1 LNHDA, CDR2 SQIVND (reference sequence). CDR3 sequence: CASAHLSRGRINQPQHF. DNA for the CDR3: TGTGCCAGTGCTCACCTTTCGCGGGGGCGCATCAATCAGCCCCAGCATTTT.

Only one count was recorded for this clone. The rearrangement joins TRBV18 to TRBJ1-2; 10 bases match TRBD1. Germline V gives CDR1 KGHSH, CDR2 LQKENI. The CDR3 extends over 15 amino acids. With V trimmed by 3 bases and J by 2 bases, 3 bases remained unmatched. The CDR3 nucleotides read TGTGCCAGCTCACCCATGGGACAGGGGAACTATGGCTACACCTTC. It yields the protein CASSPMGQGNYGYTF.

The chain joins TRBV28 to TRBJ2-3; possibly TRBD1 for D (5 bases). The CDR3 extends over 13 amino acids. The germline CDR1 and CDR2 sequences are MDHEN and SYDVKM. V lost 1 base, J lost 6 bases, and 8 bases lay in between. CDR3 coding DNA: TGTGCCAGCAGTTTATCAGGGATGGATACGCAGTATTTT. Protein product: CASSLSGMDTQYF.

The CDR3 loop reads CASSADTSGTQYF. In DNA, the CDR3 is TGTGCCAGCAGCGCCGACACCTCCGGTACCCAGTACTTC. The chain couples TRBV2 to TRBJ2-5, with D uncertain. Trimming cost V 6 bases and J 8 bases, with 16 bases left between them. The V gene's germline CDR1 is SNHLY and CDR2 FYNNEI. This CDR3 contains 13 residues.

The chain joins TRBV6-5 to TRBJ2-3, with D tentatively TRBD1 (5 bases). The V and J ends lost 0 bases and 2 bases respectively, with 6 bases between them. The CDR3 has 14 amino acids. Germline assignment: CDR1 MNHEY and CDR2 SVGAGI. The DNA of the CDR3 is TGTGCCAGCAGTTACTCGGGGCTCACAGATACGCAGTATTTT. Translated: CASSYSGLTDTQYF.

This chain links TRBV5-4 with TRBJ2-7; 13 nucleotides agree with TRBD2. The trim removed 0 bases at V and 1 base at J, leaving 1 base unmatched. The CDR3 has 16 residues. Germline loops: CDR1 SGHNT, CDR2 YYREEE (reference sequence). Written as DNA, the CDR3 is TGTGCCAGCAGCTTGGGGGGACTAGCGGGGTCCTACGAGCAGTACTTC. The encoded protein is CASSLGGLAGSYEQYF.

The CDR3 DNA reads TGTGCCAGCAGCCGATTAGCCAGAATCGCTGGAAACACCATATATTTT. Its translation is CASSRLARIAGNTIYF. The chain carries TRBV11-1 and TRBJ1-3; no reliable D call. Trimming pared 5 bases from V and 2 bases from J, leaving 16 bases between. Germline V gene lookup returns CDR1 SGHAT and CDR2 FQDESV (reference sequence). This CDR3 has 16 residues.

The sample holds one count of this clone. The V call is TRBV2, the J call TRBJ2-3; a possible D gene is TRBD1 (7 bases). The CDR3 runs to 14 residues. CDR1 is SNHLY and CDR2 is FYNNEI in the germline V gene. Trimming took 11 bases from V and 4 from J, leaving 19 bases between them. This CDR3 reads CASGGAEGADTQYF. The CDR3 DNA is TGTGCCTCAGGGGGAGCGGAGGGGGCAGATACGCAGTATTTT. The full variable domain, completed using reference TRBV2 and TRBJ2-3, is EPEVTQTPSHQVTQMGQEVILRCVPISNHLYFYWYRQILGQKVEFLVSFYNNEISEKSEIFDDQFSVERPDGSNFTLKIRSTKLEDSAMYFCASGGAEGADTQYFGPGTRLTVL.

The V call is TRBV9, the J call TRBJ1-5, with unresolved D. CDR1 is SGDLS and CDR2 is YYNGEE in the germline V gene. V lost 0 bases, J lost 4 bases, and 8 bases lay in between. This CDR3 has 14 amino acids. CDR3 sequence (DNA): TGTGCCAGCAGCGTAGAGGGAGGGAATCAGCCCCAGCATTTT. This encodes CASSVEGGNQPQHF. Together with reference TRBV9 and TRBJ1-5, the CDR3 gives the full variable domain: DSGVTQTPKHLITATGQRVTLRCSPRSGDLSVYWYQQSLDQGLQFLIQYYNGEERAKGNILERFSAQQFPDLHSELNLSSLELGDSALYFCASSVEGGNQPQHFGDGTRLSIL.

The chain is built from TRBV5-4 and TRBJ2-3, with D hard to call. This CDR3 has 13 residues. The germline gives CDR1 SGHNT, CDR2 YYREEE (reference sequence). V was pared by 2 bases and J by 6 bases, with 10 bases between. CDR3 nucleotide sequence: TGTGCCAGCAGCTTTATAGATCCGGATACGCAGTATTTT. It specifies CASSFIDPDTQYF.

The genes are TRBV9 and TRBJ2-5; D gene ambiguous. From germline, CDR1 is SGDLS and CDR2 YYNGEE. V lost 0 bases and J 7 bases, leaving 4 bases between the germline ends. The length of the CDR3 is 11 residues. The CDR3 DNA reads as TGTGCCAGCAGCGTAGTAGTGACCCAGTACTTC. Protein sequence: CASSVVVTQYF.

The chain combines TRBV7-3 with TRBJ2-1; D gene ambiguous. The germline gives CDR1 SGHTA, CDR2 FQGTGA. V gave up 2 bases and J gave up 7 bases, with 15 bases separating them. The CDR3 is 15 residues long. CDR3 amino acids: CASSLAVGLRNEQFF. CDR3 nucleotides: TGTGCCAGCAGCTTAGCGGTAGGCCTAAGGAATGAGCAGTTCTTC.

The chain links TRBV13 to TRBJ2-7; 10 bases map to TRBD1. The CDR3 length is 16 residues. Germline CDR1 PRHDT, CDR2 FYEKMQ (reference sequence). V dropped 5 bases and J dropped 4; count of bases not matched to a gene: 11. The CDR3 here is CASSPGWGQGKYEQYF. CDR3 bases: TGTGCCAGCAGCCCAGGCTGGGGACAGGGGAAATACGAGCAGTACTTC.

J is TRBJ1-2 and V is TRBV4-3; D may be TRBD1 (5 bases). This CDR3 is built from 16 residues. V lost 0 bases, J lost 4 bases, and 15 bases lay in between. CDR1 and CDR2 (germline): LGHNA, YSLEER. This CDR3 is CASSQELTARGYGYTF. DNA for the CDR3: TGCGCCAGCAGCCAAGAGTTAACAGCAAGGGGCTATGGCTACACCTTC.

This chain links TRBV4-2 with TRBJ2-5; a possible D gene is TRBD2 (6 bases). The germline V and J ends were trimmed by 1 base and 0 bases, with 12 bases remaining between them. Looked up from germline, CDR1 is LGHNA and CDR2 is YNFKEQ. The CDR3 runs 16 residues. This CDR3 reads CASSQGVADNQETQYF. Here the CDR3 DNA reads TGTGCCAGCAGCCAAGGCGTAGCGGACAACCAAGAGACCCAGTACTTC.

V gene TRBV27 combines with J gene TRBJ1-2, with D possibly matching TRBD1 (5 bases). The CDR3 has 13 residues. Germline CDR1 is MNHEY and CDR2 is SMNVEV (reference sequence). Trimming pared 6 bases from V and 4 bases from J, leaving 12 bases between. The CDR3 reads CASRTTGSYGYTF. Written as DNA, the CDR3 is TGTGCCAGCAGAACTACAGGAAGCTATGGCTACACCTTC.

The V gene is TRBV27, the J gene TRBJ2-1, with 8 bases lining up with TRBD2. CDR3 length: 15 residues. With 8 bases clipped from V and 4 bases from J, the junction kept 10 bases outside the gene matches. Germline V gene lookup returns CDR1 MNHEY and CDR2 SMNVEV (reference sequence). CDR3 loop: CASSTVGLGYNEQFF. The CDR3 DNA sequence: TGTGCCAGCTCTACCGTGGGACTAGGTTACAATGAGCAGTTCTTC.

The genes are TRBV28 and TRBJ1-5, with D unclear. Looked up from germline, CDR1 is MDHEN and CDR2 is SYDVKM. The ends were cut back, 7 bases at V and 6 bases at J, with 13 bases in the middle. CDR3 size: 13 residues. The CDR3 loop reads CASTIGGFQPQHF. The CDR3 DNA reads as TGTGCCAGCACCATAGGAGGGTTTCAGCCCCAGCATTTT.

There are a few counts of this clone. The J gene is TRBJ2-7, the V gene TRBV10-3; a weak D match, TRBD1 (5 bases). Deletions cut 3 bases from V and 1 base from J, with 10 bases between. CDR3 size: 14 residues. In germline, CDR1 is ENHRY, CDR2 SYGVKD. CDR3 loop: CAISERQGSYEQYF. The CDR3 coding sequence is TGTGCCATCAGTGAACGGCAGGGTTCCTACGAGCAGTACTTC.

The J gene is TRBJ1-1, the V gene TRBV18; 8 bases match TRBD1. CDR1 and CDR2 (germline): KGHSH, LQKENI. This CDR3 contains 13 residues. With 3 bases clipped from V and 6 bases from J, the junction kept 3 bases outside the gene matches. The CDR3 coding sequence is TGTGCCAGCTCACCCAGGGGGCCGGCTGAAGCTTTCTTT. Amino acids: CASSPRGPAEAFF.

Comment on this clone: Other DNA sequences within the sample encode an identical CDR3. The genes are TRBV9 and TRBJ2-7; the match to TRBD2 covers 8 bases. The V segment lost 0 bases and the J segment 3 bases; nucleotides outside the gene matches: 2. The CDR3 length is 14 residues. Germline V gene sequence: CDR1 SGDLS, CDR2 YYNGEE. DNA of the CDR3: TGTGCCAGCAGCGTAGCGAGCGGGAGCTACGAGCAGTACTTC. Translation: CASSVASGSYEQYF. Full variable domain (outside the CDR3, taken from reference TRBV9 and TRBJ2-7): DSGVTQTPKHLITATGQRVTLRCSPRSGDLSVYWYQQSLDQGLQFLIQYYNGEERAKGNILERFSAQQFPDLHSELNLSSLELGDSALYFCASSVASGSYEQYFGPGTRLTVT.

The chain is built from TRBV25-1 and TRBJ1-5; 7 bases are shared with TRBD1. CDR3 length equals 15 residues. The ends lost 2 bases at V and 3 bases at J; junction bases unmatched: 4. Germline CDR1 MGHDK, CDR2 SYGVNS. CDR3 nucleotide sequence: TGTGCCAGCAGTGAAACCGGGACAGTCAATCAGCCCCAGCATTTT. Residues: CASSETGTVNQPQHF.

V gene TRBV11-2 combines with J gene TRBJ1-1; D may be TRBD1 (5 bases). This CDR3 contains 15 residues. V gave up 2 bases and J gave up 3 bases, with 13 bases separating them. Germline lookup yields CDR1 SGHAT and CDR2 FQNNGV. The CDR3 spells CASSLRDGGDTEAFF. CDR3 coding DNA: TGTGCCAGCAGCTTACGGGACGGAGGGGACACTGAAGCTTTCTTT. The full variable domain, its missing parts supplied by reference TRBV11-2 and TRBJ1-1, is EAGVAQSPRYKIIEKRQSVAFWCNPISGHATLYWYQQILGQGPKLLIQFQNNGVVDDSQLPKDRFSAERLKGVDSTLKIQPAKLEDSAVYLCASSLRDGGDTEAFFGQGTRLTVV.